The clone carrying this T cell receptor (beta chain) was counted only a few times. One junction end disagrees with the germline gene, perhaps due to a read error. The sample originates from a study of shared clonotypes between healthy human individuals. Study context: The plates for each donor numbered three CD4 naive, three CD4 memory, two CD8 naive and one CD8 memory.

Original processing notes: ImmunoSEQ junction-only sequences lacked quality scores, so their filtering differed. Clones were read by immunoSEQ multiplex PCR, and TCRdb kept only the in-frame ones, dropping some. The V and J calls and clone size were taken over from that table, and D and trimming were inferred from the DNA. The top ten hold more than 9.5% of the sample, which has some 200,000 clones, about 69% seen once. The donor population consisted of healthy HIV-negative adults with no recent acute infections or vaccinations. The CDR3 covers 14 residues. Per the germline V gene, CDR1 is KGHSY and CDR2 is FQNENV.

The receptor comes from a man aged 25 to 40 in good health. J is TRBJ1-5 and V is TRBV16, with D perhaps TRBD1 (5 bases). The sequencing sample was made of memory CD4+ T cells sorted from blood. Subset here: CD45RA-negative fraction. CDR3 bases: TGTGCCAGCAGCCAATCTACACTAGGGGTGGGAGGCCACTTT. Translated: CASSQSTLGVGGHF.